The 19 T cell receptor beta chains below come from one sample, sequenced in a study of blood T cell repertoires in COVID-19. Assay used: immunoSEQ multiplex PCR; TCRdb lists only in-frame clones, some missing. The sample has just over 85,000 clones; 80% to 90% are singletons. Material: peripheral blood. The source is a man in his fifties or sixties with acute or convalescent COVID-19.

The count of this clone is one. J is TRBJ2-5 and V is TRBV12-3 or TRBV12-4, with 8 bases identical to TRBD1. The CDR3 is 13 residues long. After removal of 6 bases from V and 5 bases from J, the junction contained 5 bases not matched to a gene. CDR3 region: CASRRTGLETQYF. CDR3 DNA: TGTGCCAGCAGGCGGACAGGGCTGGAGACCCAGTACTTC.

The rearrangement joins TRBV6-6 to TRBJ1-1; 8 bases match TRBD1. The ends lost 6 bases at V and 3 bases at J; junction bases unmatched: 6. This CDR3 comprises 14 residues. Germline CDR1 and CDR2: MNHNY and SVGAGI (reference sequence). The CDR3 nucleotides are TGTGCCAGCAGGACAGGGGAACGGGACACTGAAGCTTTCTTT. Residues: CASRTGERDTEAFF.

J is TRBJ1-2 and V is TRBV28, with 7 positions matching TRBD1. Trimming cost V 6 bases and J 5 bases; bases outside gene matches: 9. The CDR3 extends over 14 amino acids. Per germline, CDR1 MDHEN and CDR2 SYDVKM. The CDR3 protein is CASRPGQRLYGYTF. CDR3 coding DNA: TGTGCCAGCAGACCGGGACAGCGCTTATATGGCTACACCTTC.

This chain connects TRBV6-1 to TRBJ1-2; D gene ambiguous. CDR1 is MNHNS and CDR2 is SASEGT in the germline V gene. Trimming removed 3 bases from V and 0 bases from J, with 8 bases in between. The length of the CDR3 is 14 residues. DNA of the CDR3: TGTGCCAGCAGTGATAAGCCTGCTAACTATGGCTACACCTTC. Its protein is CASSDKPANYGYTF.

V usage is TRBV27 and J usage is TRBJ1-2, with D possibly being TRBD1 (6 bases). Germline V gene data show CDR1 as MNHEY and CDR2 as SMNVEV (reference sequence). CDR3 size: 14 residues. The germline V and J ends were trimmed by 3 bases and 6 bases, with 14 bases remaining between them. The CDR3 DNA reads TGTGCCAGCAGTTTCAGGGAGGGGGTAAATGGCTACACCTTC. It codes for CASSFREGVNGYTF.

The V and J genes are TRBV5-5 and TRBJ1-6, with 7 bases matching TRBD1. The CDR3 sequence is 14 residues long. CDR1 and CDR2 from the germline V gene are SGHKS and YYEKEE (reference sequence). After removal of 0 bases from V and 14 bases from J, the junction contained 8 bases not matched to a gene. The CDR3, as DNA: TGTGCCAGCAGCTTGGAAGGGGGCCGCACGGCCCTCCACTTT. Translation: CASSLEGGRTALHF.

The rearrangement joins TRBV28 to TRBJ1-5, with 7 bases that match TRBD1. The V and J ends lost 8 bases and 0 bases, in that order; junction bases with no gene match: 7. CDR3 length: 15 amino acids. Germline CDR1 MDHEN, CDR2 SYDVKM. CDR3 sequence: CASGITGVSNQPQHF. CDR3 coding DNA: TGTGCCAGCGGCATAACAGGGGTTAGCAATCAGCCCCAGCATTTT. The variable domain in full, completed from reference TRBV28 and TRBJ1-5, reads DVKVTQSSRYLVKRTGEKVFLECVQDMDHENMFWYRQDPGLGLRLIYFSYDVKMKEKGDIPEGYSVSREKKERFSLILESASTNQTSMYLCASGITGVSNQPQHFGDGTRLSIL.

The chain has TRBV27 and TRBJ1-2, with D unresolved. The CDR3 loop spans 15 amino acids. The germline V gene encodes CDR1 MNHEY and CDR2 SMNVEV (reference sequence). Trimming pared 0 bases from V and 0 bases from J, leaving 8 bases between. This CDR3 is CASSLSRGANYGYTF. CDR3 DNA sequence: TGTGCCAGCAGTTTATCCCGGGGAGCTAACTATGGCTACACCTTC.

This clone was seen once. This specimen includes other DNA sequences encoding the same CDR3. The chain recombines TRBV3-1 (or the pseudogene TRBV3-2) with TRBJ1-3; D unclear. The V gene lost 1 base and the J gene lost 0 bases, with 4 bases spanning the gap. Germline V gene data show CDR1 as LGHDT and CDR2 as YNNKEL (reference sequence). The CDR3 is 14 residues long. The CDR3 region has the DNA TGTGCCAGCAGCCAAGTGAGCTCTGGAAACACCATATATTTT. It codes for CASSQVSSGNTIYF.

With respect to this clone: The sample has other DNA sequences that encode this CDR3 too. The V gene is TRBV5-1, the J gene TRBJ1-1; 7 nucleotides agree with TRBD1. The V segment lost 4 bases and the J segment 0 bases; nucleotides outside the gene matches: 3. Germline lookup yields CDR1 SGHRS and CDR2 YFSETQ. The CDR3 is 14 amino acids. CDR3 bases: TGCGCCAGCAGCCCGGACAGGATGAACACTGAAGCTTTCTTT. Amino acid sequence: CASSPDRMNTEAFF.

The V and J genes are TRBV4-1 and TRBJ2-7, with TRBD1 identical over 11 bases. The CDR3 is 19 residues long. Per the germline V gene, CDR1 is MGHRA and CDR2 is YSYEKL. V gave up 0 bases and J gave up 3 bases; unmatched junction bases: 13. The CDR3 region has the DNA TGCGCCAGCAGCCAAGAACCCGGGACAGGGGGGAGTTGGGGCTACGAGCAGTACTTC. Amino acids: CASSQEPGTGGSWGYEQYF.

The chain uses TRBV2 and TRBJ2-1, with D possibly being TRBD2 (6 bases). From germline, CDR1 is SNHLY and CDR2 FYNNEI. This CDR3 is 14 amino acids long. V was cut by 6 bases and J by 0 bases, with 9 bases left in between. This CDR3 reads CASRGGSSYNEQFF. In DNA form, the CDR3 reads TGTGCCAGCAGGGGGGGAAGCTCCTACAATGAGCAGTTCTTC.

The V call is TRBV5-1, the J call TRBJ2-3; 8 bases align to TRBD2. Germline trimming cut 1 base from V and 2 bases from J; bases unmatched to any gene: 6. CDR1 is SGHRS, CDR2 YFSETQ, per germline. The CDR3 loop spans 16 amino acids. The CDR3 DNA is TGCGCCAGCAGCTTGCTCGGGGGGGCTTCCACAGATACGCAGTATTTT. It is translated as CASSLLGGASTDTQYF.

This chain joins TRBV27 and TRBJ2-4, with D tentatively TRBD1 (6 bases). The V gene lost 0 bases and the J gene lost 12 bases, with 15 bases spanning the gap. This CDR3 has 14 residues. From germline, CDR1 is MNHEY and CDR2 SMNVEV (reference sequence). CDR3 nucleotide sequence: TGTGCCAGCAGTTTATCAAGACAGGTCCAGGATCAGTACTTC. It encodes CASSLSRQVQDQYF.

The chain carries TRBV10-3 and TRBJ2-3; D ambiguous. This CDR3 spans 13 amino acids. Between the trimmed V and J ends, which lost 5 bases and 4 bases, there was a span of 10 bases. Germline CDR1 ENHRY, CDR2 SYGVKD. CDR3 nucleotide sequence: TGTGCCATCAGTTCTATCGCGGCAGATACGCAGTATTTT. Amino acid sequence: CAISSIAADTQYF.

This clone was observed a single time. The gene calls are TRBV6-5 and TRBJ1-2, with TRBD1 matching 7 bases. Looked up from germline, CDR1 is MNHEY and CDR2 is SVGAGI. Trimming removed 7 bases from V and 8 bases from J; junction bases left unmatched: 13. The CDR3 covers 14 residues. The CDR3 sequence: CASKPGQRLWGYTF. Written as DNA, the CDR3 is TGTGCCAGCAAACCGGGACAGCGGCTTTGGGGCTACACCTTC.

The chain joins TRBV7-2 to TRBJ1-4; weak D call: TRBD1 (6 bases). CDR3 length equals 14 residues. The V end was cut by 3 bases, the J end by 7 bases, with 12 bases between. Germline assignment: CDR1 SGHTA and CDR2 FQGNSA. CDR3: CASSFRQGSEKLFF. The CDR3 DNA is TGTGCCAGCAGCTTCCGGCAGGGGAGTGAAAAACTGTTTTTT.

The genes are TRBV5-8 and TRBJ1-5; D is uncertain. The V gene's germline CDR1 is SGHTS and CDR2 YDEGEE. Trimming cost V 4 bases and J 9 bases, with 11 bases left between them. This CDR3 contains 12 residues. The CDR3: CASSQERGPQHF. In DNA form, the CDR3 reads TGTGCCAGCAGCCAAGAGCGGGGGCCCCAGCATTTT.

The chain recombines TRBV5-1 with TRBJ2-3; D might be TRBD1 (6 bases). Trimming took 4 bases from V and 1 from J, leaving 10 bases between them. In germline, CDR1 is SGHRS, CDR2 YFSETQ. The CDR3 runs 14 residues. CDR3 residues: CASSPRQGTDTQYF. CDR3 nucleotide sequence: TGCGCCAGCAGCCCTCGACAGGGCACAGATACGCAGTATTTT.